The following is a T cell receptor (beta chain) sequence with its context. The data were obtained in a study of shared clonotypes between healthy human individuals. Only in-frame clones appear in the TCRdb table, and some are missing; sequencing was by immunoSEQ multiplex PCR. Here the sample spans over a million clones, around 82% being singletons. V was trimmed by 0 bases and J by 0 bases, leaving 19 bases between them. The length of the CDR3 is 19 residues. The healthy adult donors were HIV-negative and reported no recent acute infections or vaccinations. This sequence was found in a man younger than 35 in good health. Some clones in this sample may be carry-over from other donors' samples. The source material was memory CD4+ T cells from PBMCs. This sample's subset: CD45RA-negative fraction. The genes are TRBV23-1 and TRBJ2-3; D possibly corresponds to TRBD1 (6 bases). TRBV23-1 is sorted into the ORF group, with uncertain function. The CDR3 is CASSQSIGDIFYSTDTQYF. In nucleotides, the CDR3 is TGCGCCAGCAGTCAATCAATCGGGGACATCTTCTACAGCACAGATACGCAGTATTTT.